This T cell receptor beta chain was sequenced during a study of siplizumab effects on memory and regulatory T cells. Study results and limitations: Contribution to the alloresponse seemed major for naive T cells, which also seemed more diverse than memory cells. In the presence of siplizumab, alloreactive sequences traceable to unstimulated CD4+ memory cells were significantly reduced.

Concerning this clone itself: The antigen remains unidentified.

Assay used: immunoSEQ multiplex PCR; TCRdb lists only in-frame clones, some missing. The sample carries tens of thousands of clones, roughly 80% recorded once. The source is a human donor in good health. The source material was memory CD4+ T cells sorted from blood.

The CDR3, as DNA: TGTGCCAGCAGTTCTAGAGGGTACACTGAAGCTTTCTTT. Its translation is CASSSRGYTEAFF. The rearrangement joins TRBV27 to TRBJ1-1, with unresolved D. CDR1 MNHEY and CDR2 SMNVEV come from the germline V gene (reference sequence). This CDR3 region has 13 residues. The V and J ends lost 4 bases and 3 bases respectively, with 9 bases between them.